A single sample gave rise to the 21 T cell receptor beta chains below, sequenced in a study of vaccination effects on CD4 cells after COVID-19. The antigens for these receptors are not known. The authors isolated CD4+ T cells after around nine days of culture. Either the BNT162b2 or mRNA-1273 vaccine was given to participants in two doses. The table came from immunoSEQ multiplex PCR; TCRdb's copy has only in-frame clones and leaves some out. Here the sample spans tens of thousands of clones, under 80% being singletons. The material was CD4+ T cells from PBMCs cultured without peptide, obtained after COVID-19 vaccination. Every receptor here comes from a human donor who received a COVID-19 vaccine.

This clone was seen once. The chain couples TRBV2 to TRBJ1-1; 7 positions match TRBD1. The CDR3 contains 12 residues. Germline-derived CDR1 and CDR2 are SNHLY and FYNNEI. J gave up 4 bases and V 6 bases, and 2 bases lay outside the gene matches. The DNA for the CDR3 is TGTGCCAGCAGGACAGGGCCCACTGAAGCTTTCTTT. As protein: CASRTGPTEAFF.

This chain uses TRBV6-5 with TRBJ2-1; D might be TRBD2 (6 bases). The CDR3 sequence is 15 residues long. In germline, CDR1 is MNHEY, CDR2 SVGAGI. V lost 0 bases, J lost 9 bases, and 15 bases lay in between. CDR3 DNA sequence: TGTGCCAGCAGTTACTCCCCAGGAGGGGCCAGTGAGCAGTTCTTC. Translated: CASSYSPGGASEQFF.

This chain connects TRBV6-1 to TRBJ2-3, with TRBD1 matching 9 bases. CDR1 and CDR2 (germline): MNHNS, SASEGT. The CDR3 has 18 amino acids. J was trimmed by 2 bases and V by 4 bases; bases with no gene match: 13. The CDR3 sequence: CASSAQGARPHYTDTQYF. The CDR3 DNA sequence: TGTGCCAGCAGTGCACAGGGGGCAAGACCACACTACACAGATACGCAGTATTTT.

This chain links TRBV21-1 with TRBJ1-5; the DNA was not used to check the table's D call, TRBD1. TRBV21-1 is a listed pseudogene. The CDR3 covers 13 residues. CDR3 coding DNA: TGTGCCAGCAGCAAAGGGCAGAATCAGCCCCAGCATTTT. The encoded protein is CASSKGQNQPQHF.

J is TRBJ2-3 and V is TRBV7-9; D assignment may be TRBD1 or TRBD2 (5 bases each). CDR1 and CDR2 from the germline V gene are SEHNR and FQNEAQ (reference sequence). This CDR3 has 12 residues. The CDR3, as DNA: TGTGTCACCGGGGCAGGGACCGATACGCAGTATTTT. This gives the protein CVTGAGTDTQYF.

The CDR3 sequence is CNTGLAYGYTF. The CDR3 DNA is TGCAACACAGGACTGGCCTATGGCTACACCTTC. V usage is TRBV20-1 and J usage is TRBJ1-2; maybe TRBD1 (5 bases). The CDR3 consists of 11 residues. Per the germline V gene, CDR1 is DFQATT and CDR2 is SNEGSKA (reference sequence).

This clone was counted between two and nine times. CDR3 nucleotides: TGTGCCAGCAGTGAAGAACGTAGTACTGAGCAGTTCTTC. Protein sequence: CASSEERSTEQFF. V usage is TRBV2 and J usage is TRBJ2-1; D gene ambiguous. The germline V gene encodes CDR1 SNHLY and CDR2 FYNNEI. CDR3 length equals 13 residues. Between the trimmed V and J ends, which lost 1 base and 9 bases, there was a span of 10 bases.

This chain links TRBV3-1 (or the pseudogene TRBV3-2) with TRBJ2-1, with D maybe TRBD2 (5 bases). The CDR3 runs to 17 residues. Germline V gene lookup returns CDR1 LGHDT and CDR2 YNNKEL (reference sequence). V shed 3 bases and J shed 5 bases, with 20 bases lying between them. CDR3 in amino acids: CASSQVGRGLADNEQFF. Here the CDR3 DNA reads TGTGCCAGCAGCCAGGTTGGGCGAGGGCTAGCTGACAATGAGCAGTTCTTC.

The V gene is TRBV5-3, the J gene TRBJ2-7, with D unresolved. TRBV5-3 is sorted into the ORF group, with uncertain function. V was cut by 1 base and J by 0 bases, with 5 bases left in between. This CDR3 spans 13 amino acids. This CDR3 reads CARSLSISYEQYV. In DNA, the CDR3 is TGTGCCAGAAGCTTGTCCATCTCCTACGAGCAGTACGTC.

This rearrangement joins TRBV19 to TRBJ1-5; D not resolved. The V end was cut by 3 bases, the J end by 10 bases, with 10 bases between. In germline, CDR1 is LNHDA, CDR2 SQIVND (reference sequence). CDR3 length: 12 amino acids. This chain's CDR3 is CASSIGYGPQHF. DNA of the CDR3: TGTGCCAGTAGTATTGGGTACGGACCCCAGCATTTT.

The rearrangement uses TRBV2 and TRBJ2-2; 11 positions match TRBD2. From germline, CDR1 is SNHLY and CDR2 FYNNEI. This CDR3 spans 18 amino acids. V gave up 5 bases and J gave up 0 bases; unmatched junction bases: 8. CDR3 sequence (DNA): TGTGCCAGCAGTACCCGGGGTAGCGGGGGGGCGAACACCGGGGAGCTGTTTTTT. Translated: CASSTRGSGGANTGELFF.

The CDR3 region is CASSYWETPLHF. In nucleotides, the CDR3 is TGTGCCAGCAGTTACTGGGAGACACCCCTCCACTTT. The V gene is TRBV6-2 or TRBV6-3, the J gene TRBJ1-6; D remains unclear. The CDR3 contains 12 residues. Per the germline V gene, CDR1 is MNHEY and CDR2 is SVGEGT. Trimming shortened V by 1 base and J by 11 bases, and 6 bases separated the two germline ends.

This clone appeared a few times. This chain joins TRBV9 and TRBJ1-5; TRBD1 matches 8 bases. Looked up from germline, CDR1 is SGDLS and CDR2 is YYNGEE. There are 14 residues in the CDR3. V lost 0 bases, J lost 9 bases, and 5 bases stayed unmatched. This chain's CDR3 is CASSVGQGNGPQHF. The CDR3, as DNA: TGTGCCAGCAGCGTAGGACAGGGGAATGGGCCCCAGCATTTT.

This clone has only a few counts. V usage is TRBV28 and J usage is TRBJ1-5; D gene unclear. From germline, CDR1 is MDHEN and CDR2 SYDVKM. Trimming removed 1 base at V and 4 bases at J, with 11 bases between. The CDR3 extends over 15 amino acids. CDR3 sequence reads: CASSLYPLFNQPQHF. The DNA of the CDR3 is TGTGCCAGCAGTTTATACCCCTTGTTTAATCAGCCCCAGCATTTT.

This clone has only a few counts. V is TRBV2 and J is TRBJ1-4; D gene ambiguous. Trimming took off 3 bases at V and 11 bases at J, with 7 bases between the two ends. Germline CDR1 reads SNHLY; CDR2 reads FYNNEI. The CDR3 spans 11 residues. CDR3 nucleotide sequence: TGTGCCAGCAGTGACAGCCTGAAACTGTTTTTT. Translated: CASSDSLKLFF.

CDR3 nucleotide sequence: TGTGCCACCAGTGGAGGGGAGCAAGAGACCCAGTACTTC. Protein sequence: CATSGGEQETQYF. The chain combines TRBV24-1 with TRBJ2-5, with D tentatively TRBD1 or TRBD2 (5 bases each). The CDR3 consists of 13 residues. The V gene's germline CDR1 is KGHDR and CDR2 SFDVKD. V lost 5 bases to trimming and J lost 2 bases, with 8 bases between them.

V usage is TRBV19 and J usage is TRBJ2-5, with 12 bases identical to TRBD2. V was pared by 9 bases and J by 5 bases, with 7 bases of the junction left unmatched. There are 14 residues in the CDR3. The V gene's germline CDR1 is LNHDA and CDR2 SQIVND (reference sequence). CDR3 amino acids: CASRDTSGGETQYF. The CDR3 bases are TGTGCCAGCCGGGATACTAGCGGGGGGGAGACCCAGTACTTC.

CDR3 sequence reads: CASSESWARTEAFF. CDR3 bases: TGTGCCAGCAGTGAATCGTGGGCTAGGACTGAAGCTTTCTTT. The rearrangement uses TRBV2 and TRBJ1-1; the D is unclear. In germline, CDR1 is SNHLY, CDR2 FYNNEI. With 2 bases removed from V and 5 bases from J, the gap between germline ends came to 12 bases. The CDR3 is 14 residues long.

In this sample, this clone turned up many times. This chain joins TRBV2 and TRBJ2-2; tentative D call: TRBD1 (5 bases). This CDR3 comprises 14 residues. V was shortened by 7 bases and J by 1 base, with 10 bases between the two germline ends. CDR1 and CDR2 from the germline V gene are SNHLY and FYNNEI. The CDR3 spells CASNWGQNTGELFF. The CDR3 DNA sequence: TGTGCCAGCAATTGGGGCCAGAACACCGGGGAGCTGTTTTTT.

The chain's CDR3 is CASSEGGGPGDTQYF. Written as DNA, the CDR3 is TGTGCCAGCAGTGAGGGTGGGGGGCCGGGAGATACGCAGTATTTT. This chain uses TRBV6-1 with TRBJ2-3, with D perhaps TRBD1 or TRBD2 (6 bases each). The germline V gene has CDR1 MNHNS and CDR2 SASEGT. CDR3 length: 15 amino acids. V lost 3 bases, J lost 5 bases, and 15 bases lay in between.

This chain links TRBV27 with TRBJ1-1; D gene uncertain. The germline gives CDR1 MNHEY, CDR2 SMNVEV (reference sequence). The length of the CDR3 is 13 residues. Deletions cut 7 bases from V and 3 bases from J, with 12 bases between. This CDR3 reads CASKRTAYTEAFF. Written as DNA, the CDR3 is TGTGCCAGCAAACGGACGGCTTACACTGAAGCTTTCTTT.